This TCR beta chain was profiled in a study of identical twins. This clonotype was picked up many times. Its antigen remains unidentified. Overall study findings and caveats: Potential partial confounding of zero-insertion analyses by invariant MAIT and iNKT cells was noted. Fewer insertions marked abundant cord blood beta clonotypes; young adult naive trended weakly, memory not at all.

The V end lost 2 bases, the J end lost 8 bases, and 9 bases lay between the germline ends. CDR1 is MNHEY, CDR2 SVGAGI, per germline. CDR3 length: 13 residues. Everyone who gave samples was a healthy Caucasian. One entry per CDR3 protein, called by TCRdb with MiXCR from the 5' RACE reads. Found here are 1,800,000 or so distinct CDR3 sequences, about 32% of them singletons; the top ten hold about 0.3%. The chain carries TRBV6-5 and TRBJ1-4, with D hard to call. The specimen was cord blood. The source is a newborn girl in good health. CDR3 loop: CASSYRDREKLFF. The DNA of the CDR3 is TGTGCCAGCAGTTACCGGGATAGAGAAAAACTGTTTTTT.